This T cell receptor (beta chain) was found in a study of human T cells and chemical hapten exposure. Study outcomes and limitations: In the PT1 data, expanded TCR counts showed a positive correlation with patch test score.

The CDR3 extends over 13 amino acids. Germline lookup yields CDR1 SGHRS and CDR2 YFSETQ. V was trimmed by 4 bases and J by 7 bases, leaving 14 bases between them. Comments on this clonotype: Antigen: not known.

Specified time point: patch test 3, about 24 weeks after DPC sensitization. Stated treatment: therapeutic diphenylcyclopropenone sensitization with weekly scalp DPC. TCRdb reanalysed the RACE reads using MiXCR and keeps one entry per CDR3 protein. Of 55,000 to 75,000 distinct CDR3 sequences in the sample, roughly an eighth were seen once. The chain joins TRBV5-1 to TRBJ1-1; D is undetermined. The sample here was whole blood, taken in connection with sensitization to the hapten diphenylcyclopropenone (DPC). The clonotype was recovered from a man aged 30-40 years with alopecia areata. Some clones in this sample may be carry-over from other donors' samples. The CDR3 is CASSPDGEGEAFF. CDR3 nucleotides: TGCGCCAGCAGCCCGGATGGAGAAGGTGAAGCTTTCTTT.